The present entry profiles one TCR beta chain with its context. Produced via immunoSEQ multiplex PCR; TCRdb's table is partial and in-frame only. The data contain roughly 21,000 clones, about four fifths of them singletons. The germline V gene encodes CDR1 MNHEY and CDR2 SVGAGI. This CDR3 is 13 amino acids long. With 0 bases clipped from V and 11 bases from J, the junction kept 5 bases outside the gene matches. The data are from a study of blood T cell repertoires in COVID-19. Study overall: T cells, B-cell-depleted T cells, or PBMCs supplied cDNA or gDNA.

This receptor was identified in a human donor in a cohort sampled during active COVID-19. This chain links TRBV6-5 with TRBJ1-1; the match to TRBD1 covers 8 bases. The material sequenced was peripheral blood. CDR3 in amino acids: CASSYSQGARAFF. As DNA, the CDR3 is TGTGCCAGCAGTTACTCTCAGGGGGCGCGGGCTTTCTTT.